Sequencing of this TCR beta chain was carried out in a study of CD4+ T cells in melanoma. Produced via immunoSEQ multiplex PCR; TCRdb's table is partial and in-frame only. Of just under 10,000 clones detected, around 70% appear once; the ten largest clones hold approximately 15%. V was cut by 1 base and J by 6 bases, with 14 bases left in between. Germline-derived CDR1 and CDR2 are SGHRS and YFSETQ. CDR3 length: 15 residues. This rearrangement joins TRBV5-1 to TRBJ2-1, with D perhaps given as TRBD1 or TRBD2 (5 bases each). This receptor was taken from a human donor with melanoma. Sequenced: cells from a culture (not recorded whether cultured in vitro). The CDR3: CASSLSGAGPNEQFF. CDR3 nucleotide sequence: TGCGCCAGCAGCTTGTCCGGGGCAGGCCCCAATGAGCAGTTCTTC.